The 5 T cell receptor beta chains below all came from one sample that was sequenced in a study of T cell repertoires in cytomegalovirus infection. TCRdb redid the calling of the reads with MiXCR, one entry per CDR3 protein. In the table there are 250,000 or so distinct CDR3 sequences, around 15% of which are singletons. What was sequenced was CD8+ T cells from PBMCs. The receptors shown here come from a human donor in good health (CMV status not recorded). Some clones in this sample may be carry-over from other donors' samples.

This clonotype was counted between two and nine times. The chain couples TRBV25-1 to TRBJ2-3; 13 bases are a match to TRBD2. The germline V gene encodes CDR1 MGHDK and CDR2 SYGVNS. V shed 1 base, J shed 2 bases, and the junction held 9 bases outside the gene matches. CDR3 length: 19 residues. In DNA form, the CDR3 reads TGTGCCAGCAGTGAATTCTTCCGGACTAGCGGGGGCCCCACAGATACGCAGTATTTT. Protein: CASSEFFRTSGGPTDTQYF.

This clonotype showed up many times. The chain combines TRBV2 with TRBJ2-7, with D possibly called TRBD1 or TRBD2 (6 bases each). CDR1 is SNHLY and CDR2 is FYNNEI in the germline V gene. Trimming stripped 1 base from V and 2 bases from J, with 9 bases between. The CDR3 extends over 14 amino acids. The CDR3 DNA is TGTGCCAGCAGTGAAGGGGGGGCGGCCTACGAGCAGTACTTC. Translation gives CASSEGGAAYEQYF.

The chain employs TRBV9 and TRBJ2-1; D might be TRBD2 (7 bases). V was shortened by 0 bases and J by 9 bases, with 19 bases between the two germline ends. Germline CDR1 SGDLS, CDR2 YYNGEE. The CDR3 sequence is 16 residues long. CDR3 DNA: TGTGCCAGCAGCGTAGTGGTGGGGGGGCCTCTAGGTGAGCAGTTCTTC. Protein: CASSVVVGGPLGEQFF.

This clonotype has at least ten counts. The V gene is TRBV7-8, the J gene TRBJ2-7; 7 bases agree with TRBD2. The length of the CDR3 is 16 residues. Germline V CDR1 and CDR2: SGHVS, FQNEAQ. V lost 3 bases and J lost 3; bases outside the gene matches: 11. In DNA, the CDR3 is TGTGCCAGCAGCTTCCAAGTGCGGGGGAACTTCTACGAGCAGTACTTC. It yields the protein CASSFQVRGNFYEQYF.

This clonotype occurred many times. The chain is built from TRBV7-9 and TRBJ2-1, with 9 bases that match TRBD2. The trim removed 6 bases at V and 4 bases at J, leaving 4 bases unmatched. The V gene's germline CDR1 is SEHNR and CDR2 FQNEAQ (reference sequence). This CDR3 region has 14 residues. The CDR3: CASSSGGLYNEQFF. The CDR3 DNA is TGTGCCAGCAGTAGCGGGGGCTTATACAATGAGCAGTTCTTC.